This T cell receptor beta chain was retrieved from a study of T cells in Graves' hyperthyroidism and ophthalmopathy. Study-wide findings and caveats: Appearing also in blood were most of the thyroid clonotypes expanded above 0.001.

This clonotype has a count of ten or more. Antigen unknown. Amplification targeted TCR beta CDR3 regions from RNA transcripts. When the TCR CDR3 underwent first-round RT-PCR, the HTBI primer set was used. TCRdb re-derived calls from the multiplex PCR reads in MiXCR, one entry per CDR3 protein. Here the sample spans roughly 300,000 distinct CDR3 sequences, around 23% being singletons. This CDR3 is 13 amino acids long. The V gene's germline CDR1 is DFQATT and CDR2 SNEGSKA (reference sequence). The sample taken for sequencing was blood. This sequence joins TRBV20-1 and TRBJ2-1; either TRBD1 or TRBD2 may fit D (6 bases each). This TCR came from a woman between 45 and 60 years old with Graves' hyperthyroidism. CDR3 sequence reads: CTCRGGSYNEQFF. The DNA of the CDR3 is TGCACCTGCCGAGGGGGGTCCTACAATGAGCAGTTCTTC.